This T cell receptor beta chain was found in a study of T cell clonotyping in hematopoietic cell transplantation. Whole-study results and caveats: No sorting was done, leaving CD4 and CD8 contributions mixed. Recipient TCR diversity dropped after transplant; expanded clonotypes rose from day 30 to 180. Graft donor and pretransplant recipient Inverse Simpson Index values predicted broader posttransplant TCR diversity.

Clones were read by immunoSEQ multiplex PCR, and TCRdb kept only the in-frame ones, dropping some. This table holds 10,000 to 15,000 clones, about 70% found once. Note on this clone: Its antigen is not identified.

Blood collection times were about day -28 and days 30, 100, 180 posttransplant. Source: peripheral blood mononuclear cells, taken 180 days after allogeneic stem cell transplant. This receptor was obtained from a male patient aged 55 to 69 who had an allogeneic stem cell transplant from an unrelated donor, so the T cells may come from the graft donor. Some clones in this sample may be carry-over from other donors' samples.

The CDR3 nucleotides are TGTGCCAGCAGCTTCGGGACACTTAGCAATCAGCCCCAGCATTTT. Translation: CASSFGTLSNQPQHF. This chain uses TRBV2 with TRBJ1-5, with D possibly TRBD1 on 6 matching bases. The V end was cut by 6 bases, the J end by 0 bases, with 12 bases between. The germline V gene encodes CDR1 SNHLY and CDR2 FYNNEI. This CDR3 region has 15 residues.